This TCR beta chain was recovered during a study of cytomegalovirus exposure and HLA in healthy donors. This clone showed up just a few times. The antigen is undetermined. Whole-study findings and limits: Highly shared sequence variants in one cluster were likely a sequencing artifact. Fewer N-insertions than the roughly 650-donor mean were reportedly shown by an Asian-associated ancestry cluster in a later analysis. Most TCR sequences were rare, but some public TCRs occurred in many donors.

The CDR3 sequence is 11 residues long. Germline V gene lookup returns CDR1 MNHNY and CDR2 SVGAGI (reference sequence). The V and J ends lost 11 bases and 8 bases respectively, with 12 bases between them. The study ran its PCR with 60 Vbeta and 13 Jbeta primers. Clones were sequenced by immunoSEQ multiplex PCR, and TCRdb holds only the in-frame ones, with some missing. Among 120,000 or so clones listed, about 73% were seen once. The sample comprised PBMCs. The V call is TRBV6-6, the J call TRBJ1-4; D unresolved. This clonotype was obtained from a woman aged 35 to 49 in good health and CMV-seronegative. In DNA, the CDR3 is TGTGCCGCCGCGTTGTCCGAAAAACTGTTTTTT. Its protein is CAAALSEKLFF.